These 2 T cell receptor beta chains were all obtained from the same sample, sequenced in a study of blood T cells in healthy people across ages. Primers used in a second PCR of about 7 to 11 cycles were a sample-barcoded 5' primer and a J-beta primer mix. MiXCR, run by TCRdb on the 5' RACE reads, gives a single entry per CDR3 protein. This table holds around 850,000 distinct CDR3 sequences, approximately 35% found once. Sequencing was performed on blood. Receptor source: a man between 18 and 29 years old in good health.

V usage is TRBV20-1 and J usage is TRBJ1-5; 11 bases are shared with TRBD1. Germline V gene lookup returns CDR1 DFQATT and CDR2 SNEGSKA (reference sequence). The CDR3 runs to 18 residues. V was clipped by 5 bases and J by 2 bases; unmatched bases: 14. This chain's CDR3 is CSASWTGGADRGNQPQHF. For the CDR3, the DNA is TGCAGTGCTTCGTGGACAGGGGGCGCAGATCGTGGCAATCAGCCCCAGCATTTT.

This clonotype was seen a handful of times. This chain connects TRBV19 to TRBJ1-6; no definite D call. The CDR3 runs 14 residues. The germline CDR1 and CDR2 sequences are LNHDA and SQIVND (reference sequence). Trimming left V 3 bases short and J 7 bases short, with 10 bases between. CDR3 sequence: CASSIQPGNSPLHF. CDR3 DNA: TGTGCCAGTAGTATTCAGCCCGGGAATTCACCCCTCCACTTT.